What follows are 22 T cell receptor beta chains derived from one specimen sequenced in a study of blood T cell repertoires in COVID-19. Repertoires were generated with immunoSEQ multiplex PCR, while TCRdb's copy carries only in-frame clones and drops some. This sample has 270,000 or so clones, with roughly 91% found just once. Material: peripheral blood. These TCRs come from a man in his forties or fifties with acute or convalescent COVID-19.

The rearrangement uses TRBV12-3 or TRBV12-4 and TRBJ2-3, with 9 bases aligning to TRBD1. The length of the CDR3 is 13 residues. V was pared by 8 bases and J by 8 bases, with 8 bases of the junction left unmatched. The CDR3 region is CASQLQGAGTQYF. DNA of the CDR3: TGTGCCAGCCAGTTACAGGGGGCCGGTACGCAGTATTTT.

This rearrangement joins TRBV6-5 to TRBJ1-5; 9 positions match TRBD1. The CDR3 sequence is 15 residues long. Germline V gives CDR1 MNHEY, CDR2 SVGAGI. The trim removed 8 bases at V and 7 bases at J, leaving 12 bases unmatched. This CDR3 is CASGQGQGEGQPQHF. The CDR3 region has the DNA TGTGCCAGCGGACAGGGACAGGGAGAGGGCCAGCCCCAGCATTTT.

Regarding this clone: The sample holds other DNA sequences that translate to the same CDR3. The rearrangement links TRBV7-2 to TRBJ2-7; D gene uncertain. Trimming removed 1 base at V and 1 base at J, with 5 bases between. CDR1 is SGHTA and CDR2 is FQGNSA in the germline V gene. There are 13 residues in the CDR3. CDR3 residues: CASSLVSSYEQYF. The CDR3 DNA sequence: TGTGCCAGCAGCTTAGTCTCGTCCTACGAGCAGTACTTC.

The rearrangement uses TRBV7-2 and TRBJ2-7, with 13 bases lining up with TRBD2. Germline V gives CDR1 SGHTA, CDR2 FQGNSA. This CDR3 spans 15 amino acids. With 5 bases clipped from V and 4 bases from J, the junction kept 5 bases outside the gene matches. CDR3 sequence reads: CASSKTSGGQYEQYF. CDR3 sequence (DNA): TGTGCCAGCAGCAAGACTAGCGGGGGGCAATACGAGCAGTACTTC.

The chain uses TRBV20-1 and TRBJ1-3; D uncertain. The CDR3 is 11 amino acids. CDR1 is DFQATT, CDR2 SNEGSKA, per germline (reference sequence). The CDR3 sequence: CIARGGNTIYF. The CDR3 DNA sequence: TGCATCGCCAGAGGGGGAAACACCATATATTTT.

The CDR3, as DNA: TGTGCCAGCTCACCACTTAGGGACAGATACAATCAGCCCCAGCATTTT. Translated: CASSPLRDRYNQPQHF. J is TRBJ1-5 and V is TRBV18, with TRBD1 identical over 7 bases. Germline trimming cut 1 base from V and 3 bases from J; bases unmatched to any gene: 6. Germline CDR1 reads KGHSH; CDR2 reads LQKENI. The CDR3 length is 16 residues.

This clone was seen once. The V gene is TRBV7-8, the J gene TRBJ2-7; the match to TRBD1 covers 10 bases. This CDR3 has 16 amino acids. Germline-derived CDR1 and CDR2 are SGHVS and FQNEAQ. The V and J ends lost 2 bases and 6 bases, in that order; junction bases with no gene match: 10. CDR3 sequence (DNA): TGTGCCAGCAGCTTAACGGAGGGACAGGGGCAAGGCGAGCAGTACTTC. Amino acid sequence: CASSLTEGQGQGEQYF.

V is TRBV7-6 and J is TRBJ2-2; 7 nucleotides agree with TRBD1. In germline, CDR1 is SGHVS, CDR2 FNYEAQ. V shed 5 bases, J shed 0 bases, and the junction held 3 bases outside the gene matches. The CDR3 runs to 15 residues. This CDR3 is CASSIGQANTGELFF. The CDR3 DNA reads TGTGCCAGCAGCATCGGACAGGCGAACACCGGGGAGCTGTTTTTT.

V is TRBV24-1 and J is TRBJ2-3; 8 nucleotides match TRBD2. Germline V CDR1 and CDR2: KGHDR, SFDVKD. The V gene end was trimmed by 5 bases and the J gene end by 0 bases; junction bases not matched to a gene: 15. This CDR3 spans 19 amino acids. CDR3 in amino acids: CATSASRAGGGFSTDTQYF. The CDR3 DNA follows: TGTGCCACCAGTGCATCAAGAGCCGGCGGGGGGTTTAGCACAGATACGCAGTATTTT.

The gene calls are TRBV12-5 and TRBJ2-1; weak D call: TRBD1 (5 bases). There are 16 residues in the CDR3. Between the trimmed V and J ends, which lost 0 bases and 0 bases, there was a span of 9 bases. Germline V gene data show CDR1 as LGHNT and CDR2 as FRNRAP. The CDR3, as DNA: TGTGCTAGTGGTTTGGTAGCAGGGCGCTCCTACAATGAGCAGTTCTTC. Protein product: CASGLVAGRSYNEQFF.

DNA for the CDR3: TGTGCCAGCAGCCTTCGGGCAGGGCTCTTGGGCACTAATGAAAAACTGTTTTTT. It translates to CASSLRAGLLGTNEKLFF. The chain employs TRBV14 and TRBJ1-4; D is perhaps TRBD1 (5 bases). V was clipped by 4 bases and J by 2 bases, with 20 bases between them. This CDR3 region has 18 residues. Germline V gives CDR1 SGHDN, CDR2 FVKESK. Full variable domain (missing parts from reference TRBV14 and TRBJ1-4): EAGVTQFPSHSVIEKGQTVTLRCDPISGHDNLYWYRRVMGKEIKFLLHFVKESKQDESGMPNNRFLAERTGGTYSTLKVQPAELEDSGVYFCASSLRAGLLGTNEKLFFGSGTQLSVL.

This clone was detected once. The V and J genes are TRBV2 and TRBJ1-1; D is unresolved. The germline V gene has CDR1 SNHLY and CDR2 FYNNEI. This CDR3 has 13 residues. V lost 8 bases and J 0 bases, leaving 10 bases between the germline ends. The CDR3 spells CASFLNVNTEAFF. The CDR3, as DNA: TGTGCCAGCTTTCTAAATGTGAACACTGAAGCTTTCTTT. The whole variable domain, remainder taken from reference TRBV2 and TRBJ1-1, is EPEVTQTPSHQVTQMGQEVILRCVPISNHLYFYWYRQILGQKVEFLVSFYNNEISEKSEIFDDQFSVERPDGSNFTLKIRSTKLEDSAMYFCASFLNVNTEAFFGQGTRLTVV.

The rearrangement joins TRBV18 to TRBJ1-2; D unclear. Trimming took 6 bases from V and 1 from J, leaving 12 bases between them. Germline V gives CDR1 KGHSH, CDR2 LQKENI. This CDR3 contains 14 residues. The DNA of the CDR3 is TGTGCCAGCTCTTACAGACTACTTAACTATGGCTACACCTTC. It translates to CASSYRLLNYGYTF.

This chain uses TRBV5-1 with TRBJ2-3; D not resolved. Trimming took 1 base from V and 4 from J, leaving 13 bases between them. This CDR3 is 15 amino acids long. Germline V gives CDR1 SGHRS, CDR2 YFSETQ. CDR3: CASSLPLPKPDTQYF. CDR3 nucleotides: TGCGCCAGCAGCTTGCCACTTCCGAAGCCAGATACGCAGTATTTT.

The chain joins TRBV5-4 to TRBJ2-5; 8 bases are a match to TRBD2. This CDR3 is 18 amino acids long. V dropped 2 bases and J dropped 3; count of bases not matched to a gene: 15. CDR1 is SGHNT and CDR2 is YYREEE in the germline V gene (reference sequence). The CDR3 DNA reads TGTGCCAGCAGCTTAGGAGGGGGACGGGGGGGCCTGGAAGAGACCCAGTACTTC. It translates to CASSLGGGRGGLEETQYF.

The rearrangement uses TRBV2 and TRBJ2-5, with D possibly being TRBD1 (6 bases). From germline, CDR1 is SNHLY and CDR2 FYNNEI. Trimming took 5 bases from V and 0 from J, leaving 10 bases between them. This CDR3 is built from 14 residues. CDR3 in DNA: TGTGCCAGCAGTCAACAGGGATACCAAGAGACCCAGTACTTC. Translated: CASSQQGYQETQYF.

The chain employs TRBV9 and TRBJ1-2, with 8 bases lining up with TRBD1. Germline values: CDR1 SGDLS, CDR2 YYNGEE. The CDR3 length is 15 residues. V lost 2 bases, J lost 3 bases, and 6 bases stayed unmatched. CDR3 sequence: CASSVTQGGDYGYTF. The DNA of the CDR3 is TGTGCCAGCAGCGTCACACAGGGGGGGGACTATGGCTACACCTTC.

This chain connects TRBV12-5 to TRBJ1-6, with no clear D. Germline values: CDR1 LGHNT, CDR2 FRNRAP. Trimming stripped 7 bases from V and 10 bases from J, with 17 bases between. This CDR3 is built from 14 residues. The CDR3 DNA reads as TGTGCTAGTGCTTCGCCCCCCTTTGGCTCACCCCTCCACTTT. It specifies CASASPPFGSPLHF.

The rearrangement uses TRBV12-5 and TRBJ2-2; 7 positions match TRBD1. Looked up from germline, CDR1 is LGHNT and CDR2 is FRNRAP. V gave up 8 bases and J gave up 1 base; unmatched junction bases: 4. The CDR3 is 14 amino acids. For the CDR3, the DNA is TGTGCTAGTAGGGGACAGCTGAACACCGGGGAGCTGTTTTTT. Amino acid sequence: CASRGQLNTGELFF.

V gene TRBV11-2 combines with J gene TRBJ2-3; 7 nucleotides match TRBD2. V shed 0 bases, J shed 4 bases, and the junction held 4 bases outside the gene matches. This CDR3 contains 15 residues. The V gene's germline CDR1 is SGHAT and CDR2 FQNNGV. CDR3 in amino acids: CASSLDGLVPDTQYF. DNA of the CDR3: TGTGCCAGCAGCTTAGATGGACTAGTTCCAGATACGCAGTATTTT.

This chain links TRBV7-9 with TRBJ1-1, with 8 nucleotides matching TRBD1. This CDR3 has 14 residues. The germline CDR1 and CDR2 sequences are SEHNR and FQNEAQ (reference sequence). Trimming cost V 7 bases and J 3 bases; bases outside gene matches: 7. CDR3: CASTTQTGDTEAFF. CDR3 DNA sequence: TGTGCCAGCACCACACAGACAGGGGACACTGAAGCTTTCTTT.

The chain has TRBV5-6 and TRBJ2-7; 7 bases are a match to TRBD1. The CDR3 loop spans 17 amino acids. Losses at the gene ends were 3 bases for V and 3 bases for J; bases not matched to a gene: 15. Germline lookup yields CDR1 SGHDT and CDR2 YYEEEE. CDR3 residues: CASSSTTGTANYYEQYF. The CDR3 DNA sequence: TGTGCCAGCAGCTCAACCACCGGGACAGCAAATTACTACGAGCAGTACTTC. Filled out from reference TRBV5-6 and TRBJ2-7, the complete variable domain reads DAGVTQSPTHLIKTRGQQVTLRCSPKSGHDTVSWYQQALGQGPQFIFQYYEEEERQRGNFPDRFSGHQFPNYSSELNVNALLLGDSALYLCASSSTTGTANYYEQYFGPGTRLTVT.